The rows below give T cell receptor beta chains drawn from one sample of a study of blood T cell repertoires in COVID-19. Measured with immunoSEQ multiplex PCR; TCRdb has only the in-frame clones, and not every one. Seen here are about 250,000 clones, about 87% observed once, and the top ten hold 3%. What was sequenced was PBMCs or T cells enriched from blood (not recorded which). These receptors were obtained from a woman in her 50s who had recovered from COVID-19. Each CDR3 is given with its conserved first and last residue. The D gene is left open where the match is weak. Rows may omit the clone size; those that give it use once, few, many or a size class.

V,size,J,D,CDR3,DNA
TRBV7-2,.,TRBJ2-1,TRBD1,CASSSTGTGLNEQFF,TGTGCCAGCAGTTCGACCGGGACAGGGTTGAATGAGCAGTTCTTC
TRBV3-1/TRBV3-2,.,TRBJ1-1,TRBD1,CASSSRTGGATEAFF,TGTGCCAGCAGCTCTCGGACAGGGGGGGCCACTGAAGCTTTCTTT
TRBV7-2,.,TRBJ1-2,.,CASSPRTANYGYTF,TGTGCCAGCAGCCCCCGCACAGCAAACTATGGCTACACCTTC
TRBV18,.,TRBJ2-1,.,CASSPSEGEQFF,TGTGCCAGCTCACCATCCGAGGGTGAGCAGTTCTTC
TRBV30,.,TRBJ2-4,TRBD2,CAWTLAGVAKNIQYF,TGTGCCTGGACACTAGCGGGAGTGGCCAAAAACATTCAGTACTTC
TRBV7-2,.,TRBJ2-7,TRBD2,CASSPSRTSGRAQYF,TGTGCCAGCAGCCCCTCCCGGACTAGCGGGAGGGCGCAGTACTTC
TRBV18,once,TRBJ2-2,.,CASSFDRNTGELFF,TGTGCCAGCTCATTCGACAGGAACACCGGGGAGCTGTTTTTT
TRBV28,.,TRBJ1-2,.,CAILGGDMDGYTF,TGTGCCATTCTGGGGGGGGATATGGATGGCTACACCTTC
TRBV7-9,.,TRBJ2-1,.,CASSSLWTHNEQFF,TGTGCCAGCAGCTCCCTTTGGACACACAATGAGCAGTTCTTC
TRBV5-4,.,TRBJ1-1,.,CASSFSGSEAFF,TGTGCCAGCAGCTTCTCAGGGTCTGAAGCTTTCTTT
TRBV27,.,TRBJ1-2,.,CASSLVTRGSTFYGYTF,TGTGCCAGCAGTTTGGTCACTCGGGGTAGTACTTTCTATGGCTACACCTTC
TRBV5-1,.,TRBJ1-1,TRBD1,CASSLTGAGNTEAFF,TGCGCCAGCAGCCTAACAGGGGCGGGGAACACTGAAGCTTTCTTT
TRBV19,once,TRBJ1-2,.,CASSISDSSNYGYTF,TGTGCCAGTAGTATCTCGGACAGCTCTAACTATGGCTACACCTTC
TRBV27,.,TRBJ1-1,.,CASSPSGMVQNTEAFF,TGTGCCAGCAGTCCATCGGGAATGGTGCAGAACACTGAAGCTTTCTTT
TRBV28,.,TRBJ2-2,TRBD1,CASSPGLVRTGDTGELFF,TGTGCCAGCAGCCCCGGTTTGGTCCGGACAGGGGACACCGGGGAGCTGTTTTTT
TRBV18,.,TRBJ2-6,.,CASSPTGTSGANVLTF,TGTGCCAGCTCACCCACAGGGACCTCTGGGGCCAACGTCCTGACTTTC
TRBV5-6,.,TRBJ1-1,.,CASSRREGRTEAFF,TGTGCCAGCAGCCGGAGGGAGGGGAGGACTGAAGCTTTCTTT
TRBV27,.,TRBJ2-3,.,CASSSGYGGYTDTQYF,TGTGCCAGCAGTTCCGGGTACGGGGGATACACAGATACGCAGTATTTT
TRBV6-5,.,TRBJ1-4,.,CASSYSEGGKLFF,TGTGCCAGCAGTTACTCAGAAGGGGGAAAACTGTTTTTT
TRBV18,.,TRBJ2-7,TRBD2,CASSPPIRGGNEQYF,TGTGCCAGCTCACCACCGATCCGGGGAGGGAACGAGCAGTACTTC
TRBV18,.,TRBJ2-5,.,CASSPGFQETQYF,TGTGCCAGCTCACCGGGCTTCCAAGAGACCCAGTACTTC
TRBV9,.,TRBJ2-3,TRBD1,CASSVESTRDRGTDTQYF,TGTGCCAGCAGCGTAGAATCGACGAGGGACAGGGGCACAGATACGCAGTATTTT
TRBV28,.,TRBJ2-7,.,CASSLGGEQYF,TGTGCCAGCAGTTTAGGAGGCGAGCAGTACTTC
TRBV11-2,.,TRBJ1-6,.,CASSFVNSPLHF,TGTGCCAGCAGCTTCGTTAATTCACCCCTCCACTTT
TRBV30,.,TRBJ1-4,TRBD1,CAWGGTGNEKLFF,TGTGCCTGGGGAGGGACAGGAAATGAAAAACTGTTTTTT